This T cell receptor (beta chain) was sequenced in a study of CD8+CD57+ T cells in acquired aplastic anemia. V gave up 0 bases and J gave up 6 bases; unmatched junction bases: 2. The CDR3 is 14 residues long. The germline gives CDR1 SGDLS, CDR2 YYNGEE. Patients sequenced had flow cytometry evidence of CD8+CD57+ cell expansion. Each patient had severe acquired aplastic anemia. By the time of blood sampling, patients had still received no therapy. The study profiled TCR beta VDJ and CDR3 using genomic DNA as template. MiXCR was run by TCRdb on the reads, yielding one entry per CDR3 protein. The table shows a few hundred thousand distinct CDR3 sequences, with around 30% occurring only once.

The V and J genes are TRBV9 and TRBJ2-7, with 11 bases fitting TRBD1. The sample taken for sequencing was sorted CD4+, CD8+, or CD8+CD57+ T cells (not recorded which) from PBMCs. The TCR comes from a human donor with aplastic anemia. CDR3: CASSVEGQGGEQYF. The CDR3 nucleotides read TGTGCCAGCAGCGTAGAGGGACAGGGGGGCGAGCAGTACTTC. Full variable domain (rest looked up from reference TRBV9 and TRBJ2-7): DSGVTQTPKHLITATGQRVTLRCSPRSGDLSVYWYQQSLDQGLQFLIQYYNGEERAKGNILERFSAQQFPDLHSELNLSSLELGDSALYFCASSVEGQGGEQYFGPGTRLTVT.